Listed here is a single TCR beta chain. This CDR3 comprises 14 residues. Trimming cost V 4 bases and J 4 bases, with 13 bases left between them. CDR1 and CDR2 (germline): SNHLY, FYNNEI. Sequencing used immunoSEQ multiplex PCR; TCRdb keeps in-frame clones, though not all of them. The sample has 300,000 to 350,000 clones; 90% are singletons. The data were taken from a study of blood T cell repertoires in COVID-19. The TCR originated in a woman aged 30 to 39 with COVID-19, enrolled during active disease. The sample taken for sequencing was peripheral blood. V gene TRBV2 combines with J gene TRBJ1-1; TRBD1 is a possible D gene (6 bases). This chain's CDR3 is CASSVLGAITEAFF. The DNA of the CDR3 is TGTGCCAGCAGTGTGTTGGGGGCGATCACTGAAGCTTTCTTT.